One sample yielded the 3 T cell receptor beta chains listed below, sequenced in a study of T cells in Graves' hyperthyroidism and ophthalmopathy. RNA transcripts served as the template for amplifying TCR beta CDR3 regions. The study used the HTBI primer set for a first-round RT-PCR of the TCR CDR3. TCRdb analysed the multiplex PCR reads with MiXCR anew, one entry per CDR3 protein. The sample has under 750,000 distinct CDR3 sequences; approximately 19% are singletons. The sample was blood. Source of these receptors: a woman aged 45-60 years with Graves' hyperthyroidism that later progressed to Graves' ophthalmopathy.

This clonotype was detected ten times or more. This chain uses TRBV27 with TRBJ2-3; D remains ambiguous. Germline CDR1 and CDR2: MNHEY and SMNVEV (reference sequence). Deletions cut 2 bases from V and 4 bases from J, with 16 bases between. The CDR3 covers 16 residues. CDR3 sequence (DNA): TGTGCCAGCAGTTTAAGGCGCGCAGCAAACGCAGATACGCAGTATTTT. Translated, it gives CASSLRRAANADTQYF.

This clonotype was observed at least ten times. This chain uses TRBV20-1 with TRBJ2-3; 8 bases match TRBD2. The CDR3 has 14 amino acids. Germline loops: CDR1 DFQATT, CDR2 SNEGSKA (reference sequence). Germline trimming cut 6 bases from V and 0 bases from J; bases unmatched to any gene: 5. The DNA of the CDR3 is TGCAGTGCCGTAGCGGGGACTAGCACAGATACGCAGTATTTT. Its translation is CSAVAGTSTDTQYF.

In this sample, this clonotype turned up many times. The chain employs TRBV7-8 and TRBJ2-1; 12 positions agree with TRBD2. This CDR3 is built from 16 residues. CDR1 and CDR2 from the germline V gene are SGHVS and FQNEAQ. Germline trimming cut 6 bases from V and 1 base from J; bases unmatched to any gene: 4. The CDR3 region is CASRASGGESYNEQFF. CDR3 nucleotide sequence: TGTGCCAGCAGAGCTAGCGGGGGGGAGTCCTACAATGAGCAGTTCTTC. Full variable domain (rest looked up from reference TRBV7-8 and TRBJ2-1): GAGVSQSPRYKVAKRGQDVALRCDPISGHVSLFWYQQALGQGPEFLTYFQNEAQLDKSGLPSDRFFAERPEGSVSTLKIQRTQQEDSAVYLCASRASGGESYNEQFFGPGTRLTVL.